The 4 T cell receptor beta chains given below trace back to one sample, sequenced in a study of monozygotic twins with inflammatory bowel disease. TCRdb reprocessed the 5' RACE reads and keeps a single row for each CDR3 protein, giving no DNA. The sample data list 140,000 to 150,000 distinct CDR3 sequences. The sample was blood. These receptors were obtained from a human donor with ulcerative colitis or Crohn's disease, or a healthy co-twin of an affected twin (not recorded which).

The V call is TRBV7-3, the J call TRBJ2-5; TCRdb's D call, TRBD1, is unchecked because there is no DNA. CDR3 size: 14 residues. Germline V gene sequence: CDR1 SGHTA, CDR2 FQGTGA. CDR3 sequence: CASSTGPGQETQYF.

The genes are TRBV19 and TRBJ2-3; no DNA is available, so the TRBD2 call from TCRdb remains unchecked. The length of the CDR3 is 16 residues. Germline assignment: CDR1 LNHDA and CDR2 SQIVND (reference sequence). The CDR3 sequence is CASSMLAGGLTDTQYF.

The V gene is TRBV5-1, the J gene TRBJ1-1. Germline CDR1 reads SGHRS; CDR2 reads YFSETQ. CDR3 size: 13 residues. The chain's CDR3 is CASLGLMNTEAFF.

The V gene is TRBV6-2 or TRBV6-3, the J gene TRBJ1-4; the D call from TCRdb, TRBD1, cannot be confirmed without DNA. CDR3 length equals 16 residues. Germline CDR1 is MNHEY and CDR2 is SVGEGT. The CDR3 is CASSGPDSSTNEKLFF.